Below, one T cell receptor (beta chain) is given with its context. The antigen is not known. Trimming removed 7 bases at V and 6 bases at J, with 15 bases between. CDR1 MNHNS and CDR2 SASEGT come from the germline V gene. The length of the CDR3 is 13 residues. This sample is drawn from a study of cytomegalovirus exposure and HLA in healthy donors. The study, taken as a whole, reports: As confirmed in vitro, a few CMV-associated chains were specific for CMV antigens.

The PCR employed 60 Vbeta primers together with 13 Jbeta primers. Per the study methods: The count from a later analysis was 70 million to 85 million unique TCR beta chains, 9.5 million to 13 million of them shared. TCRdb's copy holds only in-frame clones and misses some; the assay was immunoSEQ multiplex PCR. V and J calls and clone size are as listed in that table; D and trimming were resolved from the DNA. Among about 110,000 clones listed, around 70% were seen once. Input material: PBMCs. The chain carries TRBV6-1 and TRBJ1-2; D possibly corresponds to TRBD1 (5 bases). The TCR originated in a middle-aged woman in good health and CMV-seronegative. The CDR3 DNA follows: TGTGCCAGCAAAACCCCAGGGATGGATGGCTACACCTTC. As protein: CASKTPGMDGYTF.